These 14 T cell receptor beta chains were sequenced from one sample in a study of blood T cell repertoires in COVID-19. The data were produced by immunoSEQ multiplex PCR, yet TCRdb's version contains in-frame clones alone and is incomplete. Among roughly 180,000 clones, 88% were seen once, and the ten largest hold about 4%. The specimen sequenced was peripheral blood. The source is a woman aged 30 to 39 with acute or convalescent COVID-19.

DNA of the CDR3: TGCGCCAGCAGCTTTGGGACAGGAGAAGAGACCCAGTACTTC. It codes for CASSFGTGEETQYF. This rearrangement joins TRBV5-1 to TRBJ2-5; 8 bases match TRBD1. V shed 2 bases, J shed 3 bases, and the junction held 3 bases outside the gene matches. Germline values: CDR1 SGHRS, CDR2 YFSETQ. The CDR3 has 14 residues.

J is TRBJ2-4 and V is TRBV2; 10 bases fit TRBD1. V shed 4 bases and J 0 bases; nucleotides not matched to a gene: 6. The CDR3 totals 17 residues. CDR1 SNHLY and CDR2 FYNNEI come from the germline V gene. The CDR3 DNA is TGTGCCAGCAGTGGCCGACAGGGGGCGGTAGCCAAAAACATTCAGTACTTC. Encoded protein: CASSGRQGAVAKNIQYF.

This chain links TRBV19 with TRBJ2-5; TRBD1 matches 7 bases. CDR1 and CDR2 (germline): LNHDA, SQIVND (reference sequence). The CDR3 runs to 14 residues. Germline trimming cut 6 bases from V and 7 bases from J; bases unmatched to any gene: 11. CDR3 loop: CASSPGQVVGTQYF. CDR3 in DNA: TGTGCCAGTAGCCCCGGACAGGTTGTGGGGACCCAGTACTTC. Combining the CDR3 with reference TRBV19 and TRBJ2-5 gives the whole variable domain DGGITQSPKYLFRKEGQNVTLSCEQNLNHDAMYWYRQDPGQGLRLIYYSQIVNDFQKGDIAEGYSVSREKKESFPLTVTSAQKNPTAFYLCASSPGQVVGTQYFGPGTRLLVL.

The chain has TRBV24-1 and TRBJ2-3; 7 bases agree with TRBD1. Looked up from germline, CDR1 is KGHDR and CDR2 is SFDVKD. With V trimmed by 5 bases and J by 4 bases, 11 bases remained unmatched. CDR3 length: 16 residues. CDR3 sequence reads: CATSGIRDSSPDTQYF. CDR3 DNA sequence: TGTGCCACCAGTGGGATCCGGGACAGCTCCCCAGATACGCAGTATTTT.

The J gene is TRBJ2-7, the V gene TRBV10-2; the match to TRBD1 covers 7 bases. Losses at the gene ends were 7 bases for V and 2 bases for J; bases not matched to a gene: 14. Germline V gene lookup returns CDR1 WSHSY and CDR2 SAAADI. The CDR3 sequence is 16 residues long. This chain's CDR3 is CASMHPPRQGTYEQYF. The CDR3 region has the DNA TGCGCCAGCATGCACCCCCCGAGACAGGGTACCTACGAGCAGTACTTC.

V usage is TRBV5-4 and J usage is TRBJ1-4; 9 positions agree with TRBD1. V dropped 4 bases and J dropped 8; count of bases not matched to a gene: 12. The CDR3 runs to 16 residues. The germline V gene has CDR1 SGHNT and CDR2 YYREEE (reference sequence). The CDR3 loop reads CASSERTGASGEKLFF. Written as DNA, the CDR3 is TGTGCCAGCAGCGAAAGGACAGGGGCCAGTGGAGAAAAACTGTTTTTT.

The V and J genes are TRBV4-2 and TRBJ2-2, with TRBD2 matching 7 bases. Losses at the gene ends were 0 bases for V and 5 bases for J; bases not matched to a gene: 9. CDR3 length: 17 amino acids. The V gene's germline CDR1 is LGHNA and CDR2 YNFKEQ. CDR3 sequence: CASSQDPGRGRTGELFF. The CDR3 DNA sequence: TGTGCCAGCAGCCAAGATCCGGGGAGGGGCCGTACCGGGGAGCTGTTTTTT.

The chain recombines TRBV24-1 with TRBJ2-2; TRBD1 agrees at 9 bases. Trimming cost V 3 bases and J 6 bases; bases outside gene matches: 7. The germline V gene has CDR1 KGHDR and CDR2 SFDVKD. This CDR3 contains 16 residues. CDR3 sequence reads: CATSDPTRTGAGELFF. The CDR3 DNA reads as TGTGCCACCAGTGATCCAACCCGGACAGGGGCCGGGGAGCTGTTTTTT.

The gene calls are TRBV30 and TRBJ2-7, with a tentative D call TRBD2 (5 bases). CDR1 is GTSNPN and CDR2 is SVGIG in the germline V gene (reference sequence). This CDR3 has 15 residues. V lost 0 bases and J 0 bases, leaving 12 bases between the germline ends. The DNA for the CDR3 is TGTGCCTGGAGTGTACTAGGGTCTAGCTCCTACGAGCAGTACTTC. This gives the protein CAWSVLGSSSYEQYF.

The V call is TRBV19, the J call TRBJ2-2, with D perhaps matching TRBD1 (5 bases). CDR3 size: 14 residues. V lost 11 bases and J lost 0, with 13 bases in between. Germline lookup yields CDR1 LNHDA and CDR2 SQIVND (reference sequence). This CDR3 is CACTGATNTGELFF. The CDR3 DNA reads TGTGCCTGCACAGGTGCTACGAACACCGGGGAGCTGTTTTTT.

V usage is TRBV5-6 and J usage is TRBJ1-3; 7 positions match TRBD1. J was trimmed by 7 bases and V by 2 bases; bases with no gene match: 6. The CDR3 consists of 14 residues. Germline V lookup: CDR1 SGHDT, CDR2 YYEEEE. The CDR3 DNA reads TGTGCCAGCAGCTTTACTGGGACAGTCAACACCATATATTTT. The encoded protein is CASSFTGTVNTIYF.

The chain couples TRBV27 to TRBJ2-1; TRBD1 matches at 7 bases. V trimming: 3 bases; J trimming: 3 bases; junction bases outside the gene matches: 8. CDR3 size: 16 residues. Germline loops: CDR1 MNHEY, CDR2 SMNVEV (reference sequence). The DNA of the CDR3 is TGTGCCAGCAGTTTCTCCTGGGACAGTAACTACAATGAGCAGTTCTTC. It yields the protein CASSFSWDSNYNEQFF.

The CDR3 sequence is CATSEAGTGNYNEQFF. The CDR3 DNA follows: TGTGCCACCAGTGAAGCCGGGACAGGGAACTACAATGAGCAGTTCTTC. The J gene is TRBJ2-1, the V gene TRBV24-1; TRBD1 aligns across 9 bases. The V gene's germline CDR1 is KGHDR and CDR2 SFDVKD. After removal of 4 bases from V and 3 bases from J, the junction contained 6 bases not matched to a gene. The CDR3 length is 16 residues.

Comment on this clone: Different DNA sequences within this sample yield the same CDR3. The chain has TRBV28 and TRBJ1-5, with D possibly matching TRBD1 (5 bases). Germline V gene sequence: CDR1 MDHEN, CDR2 SYDVKM. The CDR3 length is 12 residues. V was trimmed by 5 bases and J by 7 bases, leaving 9 bases between them. CDR3 nucleotide sequence: TGTGCCAGCAGTCCTCCAGGGCAGCCCCAGCATTTT. Its protein is CASSPPGQPQHF.